This T cell receptor (beta chain) was profiled in a study of shared clonotypes between healthy human individuals (dated by TCRdb to 2018 to 2021). Notes on the research overall: The cohort comprised a couple of women and a few men aged 18 to 49 years. Libraries were prepared and TCR repertoires were sequenced by different laboratories using diverse techniques, in order to increase sequencing depth and limit assay-specific biases. To estimate repertoire size and how much clonotypes are shared between individuals, the study performed deep sequencing of blood TCR repertoires from roughly five healthy adults. For each donor, CD4 naive and CD4 memory were each run on three plates, CD8 naive on two plates, and CD8 memory on one plate. Per donor, leukapheresis produced somewhere between about 0.94 and 9 billion PBMCs.

The full study reports these points: Incomplete sequencing was indicated by rarefaction of sorted-subset datasets, despite the large sequencing depth. Compared with non-shared clonotypes, the clonotypes found in all four sorted-subset donors had higher generation probabilities. Sampling was restricted to blood, and TCR repertoires in tissues likely differ from the TCR repertoires found in blood. Naive subsets generally had larger estimated clonotype richness than memory subsets did. Pairwise subsampling led to the expectation that sequencing depth would affect the degree of clonotype sharing among donors. The genetic and exposure-history diversity represented was limited by the small number of donors. Around 5.4% of naive CD4, 3.5% of naive CD8, roughly 2.5% of memory CD4, and about 0.4% of memory CD8 clonotypes were shared across several donors.

CDR1 and CDR2 are drawn from the germline V gene: SQVTM, ANQGSEA. Between the V and J ends, shortened by 8 bases and 3 bases respectively, the junction contains 10 bases. The CDR3 has 11 amino acids, counting the end cysteine and phenylalanine. Kept here is only the CDR3 DNA, which spans 33 bases and is read in frame from base 1. TCR CDR3 regions were amplified from genomic DNA by multiplex PCR using the deep immunoSEQ assay. Extracted genomic DNA from each cell subset was spread evenly across all wells of several immunoSEQ 96-well plates, with each plate serving as a replicate. Each replicate PCR for sorted subsets received about 0.2 ug genomic DNA, equal to 30,000 or so T cell genomes. Purified libraries were measured with a Qubit 3.0 fluorometer, size-checked on a Bioanalyzer 2100, and measured again with the KAPA Library Quantification kit. A separate single-read 150-cycle Illumina NextSeq 550 flow cell was used to sequence each immunoSEQ 96-well plate. The study's own analysis went as follows. Because only junctional sequences without quality scores were contained in the immunoSEQ output, filtering matching that applied to full-length reads could not be performed. To assign V/J genes and CDR3, sequences were annotated against IMGT germline references using PyIR, a Python wrapper for IgBLAST v1.9. Reads were removed for weak V/J assignments (E-value above 1e-6), missing CDR3, stop codons, out-of-frame junctions, or ambiguous translated residues. V3J clonotypes were defined by identical inferred V gene, J gene, and CDR3 amino acid sequence. Percentage overlap between repertoires was calculated by dividing the number of shared unique clonotypes by the size of the smaller repertoire. Richness of each repertoire was evaluated using RTK rarefaction, the Chao1 estimator, and Recon v2.1 estimates of unobserved clonotypes. OLGA was used to compute generation probabilities for all TCRbeta clonotypes that the gDNA method yielded from a few donors. Not all clones reach the TCRdb copy of this immuneACCESS table, which keeps in-frame sequences only. Checked studies attribute under half of the gap to unresolved V genes and leave the rest unexplained. From that table come the V and J calls and clone size; the DNA was used to work out D and trimming. A total of hundreds of thousands of clones appear in this sample, 73% of them only once. Roughly 2% of the sample goes to the ten largest clones.

Healthy HIV-negative adults with no recently reported acute infections or vaccinations were included as donors. Every donor was a Caucasian adult living in Nashville, Tennessee, USA. CD4+ T cells were enriched by magnetic negative selection; naive cells were then positively selected on CD45RA, and the negative fraction formed the memory subset. Blood was obtained by leukapheresis, after which PBMCs were separated by Ficoll-Histopaque density gradient centrifugation and cryopreserved in liquid nitrogen vapor phase. Analytical flow cytometry was used to check the purity and quantity of each magnetically sorted T cell population. Genomic DNA was isolated from every sorted fraction and measured by UV absorbance on a Nanodrop 2000c. This clone was found a few times. The clone's antigen remains unknown. Base qualities were left out, and no much larger clone turns up one base away.

This chain joins TRBV29-1 to TRBJ1-2; TRBD1 is perhaps the D gene, given 5 matching bases. The material sequenced was memory CD4+ T cells sorted from blood. Sample cell subset or site, as interpreted from the label and publication: CD45RA-negative fraction. The TCR originated in a woman aged 30 to 39 in good health. This receptor has the CDR3 CSLGEDYGYTF. The DNA sequence reads TGCAGCCTGGGGGAGGACTATGGCTACACCTTC.